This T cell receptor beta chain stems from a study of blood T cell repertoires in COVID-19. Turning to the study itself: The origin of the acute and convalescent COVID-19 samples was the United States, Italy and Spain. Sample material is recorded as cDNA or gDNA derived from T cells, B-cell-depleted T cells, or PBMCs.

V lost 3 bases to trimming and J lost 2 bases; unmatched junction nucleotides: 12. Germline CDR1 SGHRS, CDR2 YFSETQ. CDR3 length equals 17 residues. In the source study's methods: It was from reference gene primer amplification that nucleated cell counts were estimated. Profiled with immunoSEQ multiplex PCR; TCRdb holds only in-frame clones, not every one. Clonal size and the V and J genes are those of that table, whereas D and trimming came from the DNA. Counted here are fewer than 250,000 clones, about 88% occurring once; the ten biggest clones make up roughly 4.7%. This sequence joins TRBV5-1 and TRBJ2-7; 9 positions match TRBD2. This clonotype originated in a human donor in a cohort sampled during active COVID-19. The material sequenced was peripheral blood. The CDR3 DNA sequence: TGCGCCAGCAGCTCGACCCCGGGGGCGGGAGGGCCCTACGAGCAGTACTTC. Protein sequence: CASSSTPGAGGPYEQYF.